Each of the 25 T cell receptor beta chains below was sequenced from the same sample in a study of CXCR3-negative and CXCR3-positive naive CD8 T cells. The libraries of TRB cDNA were prepared using 5' RACE with UMI labels. TCRdb re-called the 5' RACE reads; one entry per CDR3 protein, DNA not given. The sample totals 70,000 to 100,000 distinct CDR3 sequences. Input material: naive CXCR3- CD8+ T cells from blood. As to subset: CD45RO-CCR7+CD27+CD95- naive CD8+ T cells lacking CXCR3 (TNR3-). The receptors were sampled from a human donor in good health. Some clones in this sample may be carry-over from other donors' samples.

The rearrangement uses TRBV6-2 or TRBV6-3 and TRBJ2-7; TCRdb's assignment of TRBD1 cannot be checked, as there is no DNA. CDR1 is MNHEY and CDR2 is SVGEGT in the germline V gene. The CDR3 runs to 12 residues. This CDR3 is CASNTGLDEQYF.

V is TRBV20-1 and J is TRBJ1-1; TCRdb's D gene call, TRBD1, goes unchecked for lack of DNA. Germline V gives CDR1 DFQATT, CDR2 SNEGSKA (reference sequence). The CDR3 consists of 14 residues. The CDR3 reads CSARTNYMNTEAFF.

This rearrangement joins TRBV29-1 to TRBJ2-7; no DNA is available, so the TRBD2 call from TCRdb remains unchecked. This CDR3 comprises 13 residues. Looked up from germline, CDR1 is SQVTM and CDR2 is ANQGSEA. The CDR3 loop reads CSVRTSGTYEQYF.

The chain has TRBV11-2 and TRBJ1-1. This CDR3 is 15 amino acids long. Per the germline V gene, CDR1 is SGHAT and CDR2 is FQNNGV. The CDR3 sequence is CASSLGRRPNTEAFF.

The chain employs TRBV11-2 and TRBJ2-1. This CDR3 is built from 17 residues. Looked up from germline, CDR1 is SGHAT and CDR2 is FQNNGV. The chain's CDR3 is CASSLDRRRSAYNEQFF.

The chain is built from TRBV7-6 and TRBJ1-1; TCRdb's D call of TRBD1 is untestable without DNA. The length of the CDR3 is 15 residues. Germline CDR1 SGHVS, CDR2 FNYEAQ. This CDR3 reads CASSLALGGGTEAFF.

This sequence joins TRBV6-2 or TRBV6-3 and TRBJ2-2; TCRdb lists TRBD1, though no DNA is available to test this call. The CDR3 contains 16 residues. Germline CDR1 and CDR2: MNHEY and SVGEGT. The CDR3 loop reads CASMSLWTENTGELFF.

J is TRBJ2-7 and V is TRBV6-5; TCRdb returns TRBD2, unconfirmable since there is no DNA. CDR1 MNHEY and CDR2 SVGAGI come from the germline V gene. This CDR3 region has 13 residues. CDR3 sequence: CASSSGTLGEQYF.

The rearrangement links TRBV19 to TRBJ1-1. The CDR3 covers 13 residues. From germline, CDR1 is LNHDA and CDR2 SQIVND (reference sequence). CDR3 residues: CASRLQLNTEAFF.

The chain has TRBV7-9 and TRBJ2-1; checking the TCRdb D call of TRBD2 is not possible without DNA. The CDR3 totals 16 residues. Germline lookup yields CDR1 SEHNR and CDR2 FQNEAQ (reference sequence). The chain's CDR3 is CASSSRLAGLWNEQFF.

This clonotype is labeled medium-sized based on frequency. The gene calls are TRBV30 and TRBJ1-5. The CDR3 has 13 amino acids. Germline CDR1 and CDR2: GTSNPN and SVGIG (reference sequence). The CDR3 spells CAWADGMGQPQHF.

The CDR3 region is CSVGTMNTEAFF. The rearrangement joins TRBV29-1 to TRBJ1-1. The CDR3 covers 12 residues. In germline, CDR1 is SQVTM, CDR2 ANQGSEA.

The V gene is TRBV6-2 or TRBV6-3, the J gene TRBJ2-7; TCRdb's D call of TRBD1 is untestable without DNA. The CDR3 length is 15 residues. The germline CDR1 and CDR2 sequences are MNHEY and SVGEGT. CDR3: CASSPKGTIVYEQYF.

The chain carries TRBV7-9 and TRBJ2-7; TCRdb's D call, TRBD2, is unchecked because there is no DNA. Germline loops: CDR1 SEHNR, CDR2 FQNEAQ (reference sequence). The CDR3 is 14 amino acids. The CDR3 sequence is CASGARLAGNEQYF.

This chain's CDR3 is CASSLALGMNTEAFF. The J gene is TRBJ1-1, the V gene TRBV7-9. CDR3 length: 15 residues. Germline CDR1 is SEHNR and CDR2 is FQNEAQ (reference sequence).

The V call is TRBV7-2, the J call TRBJ2-2; the TCRdb call, TRBD1, lacks DNA for checking. This CDR3 is built from 14 residues. Germline lookup yields CDR1 SGHTA and CDR2 FQGNSA. CDR3 residues: CASSPITGSGELFF.

V is TRBV29-1 and J is TRBJ2-5. The CDR3 is 12 amino acids. CDR1 is SQVTM and CDR2 is ANQGSEA in the germline V gene. The CDR3: CSVEGAEETQYF.

The chain carries TRBV15 and TRBJ1-1; TCRdb gives TRBD1 as the D gene, but with no DNA this cannot be confirmed. The germline V gene has CDR1 LNHNV and CDR2 YYDKDF (reference sequence). The length of the CDR3 is 13 residues. The CDR3 is CATITRTGGEAFF.

This chain joins TRBV6-2 or TRBV6-3 and TRBJ2-1; as DNA is missing, the TRBD1 call by TCRdb cannot be tested. Per germline, CDR1 MNHEY and CDR2 SVGEGT. This CDR3 contains 14 residues. The chain's CDR3 is CASSYSGTGNGQFF.

V and J are TRBV3-1 and TRBJ2-1; TCRdb gives TRBD1 as the D gene, but with no DNA this cannot be confirmed. Germline CDR1 is LGHDT and CDR2 is YNNKEL (reference sequence). The CDR3 length is 13 residues. The CDR3 here is CASTSPDPGEQFF.

The chain links TRBV28 to TRBJ2-7. Germline V CDR1 and CDR2: MDHEN, SYDVKM. CDR3 length: 13 amino acids. CDR3 in amino acids: CASRGRGTYEQYF.

The CDR3 region is CASSARDSSRSGNTIYF. The chain combines TRBV11-3 with TRBJ1-3; TCRdb picks TRBD1, but there is no DNA to check that call. CDR1 and CDR2 (germline): SGHNT, YENEEA. The length of the CDR3 is 17 residues.

V gene TRBV29-1 combines with J gene TRBJ2-2. This CDR3 is 13 amino acids long. CDR1 and CDR2 (germline): SQVTM, ANQGSEA. Here the CDR3 reads CSVLHSNTGELFF.

CDR3 region: CATSPWESTEQYF. V and J are TRBV15 and TRBJ2-7. This CDR3 region has 13 residues. CDR1 is LNHNV, CDR2 YYDKDF, per germline (reference sequence).

The CDR3 is CASSLNRGGETQYF. The chain uses TRBV7-3 and TRBJ2-5; checking the TCRdb D call of TRBD1 is not possible without DNA. Germline-derived CDR1 and CDR2 are SGHTA and FQGTGA. The CDR3 totals 14 residues.